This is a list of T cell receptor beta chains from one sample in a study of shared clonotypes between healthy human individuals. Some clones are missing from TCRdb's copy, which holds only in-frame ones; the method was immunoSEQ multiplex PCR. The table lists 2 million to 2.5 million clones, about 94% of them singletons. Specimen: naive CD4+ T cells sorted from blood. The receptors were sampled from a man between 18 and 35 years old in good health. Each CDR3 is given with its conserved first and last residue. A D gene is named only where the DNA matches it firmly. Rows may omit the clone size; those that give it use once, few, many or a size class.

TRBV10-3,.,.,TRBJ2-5,CAISDLDLQYF,TGTGCCATCAGTGACTTGGACCTTCAGTACTTC
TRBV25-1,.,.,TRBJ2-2,CASSDPSNTGELFF,TGTGCCAGCAGTGACCCCAGTAACACCGGGGAGCTGTTTTTT
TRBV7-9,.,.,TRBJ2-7,CASSLVAGYSYEQYF,TGTGCCAGCAGCTTAGTGGCAGGCTACTCCTACGAGCAGTACTTC
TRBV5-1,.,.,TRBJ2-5,CASSSADKKETQYF,TGCGCCAGCAGCTCCGCCGACAAGAAAGAGACCCAGTACTTC
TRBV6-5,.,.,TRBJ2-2,CASSSGQQGKTGELFF,TGTGCCAGCAGTTCCGGACAGCAGGGGAAAACCGGGGAGCTGTTTTTT
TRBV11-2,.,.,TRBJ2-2,CASSFGIETGELFF,TGTGCCAGCAGCTTCGGAATTGAGACCGGGGAGCTGTTTTTT
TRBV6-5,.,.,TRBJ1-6,CASRFGSQDSPLHF,TGTGCCAGCAGATTTGGAAGTCAGGATTCACCCCTCCACTTT
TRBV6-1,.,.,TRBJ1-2,CASSGGLYGYTF,TGTGCCAGCAGTGGGGGACTTTATGGCTACACCTTC
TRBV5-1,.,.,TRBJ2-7,CASSFGQNPYEQYF,TGCGCCAGCAGCTTTGGGCAGAACCCGTACGAGCAGTACTTC
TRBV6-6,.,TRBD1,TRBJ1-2,CASRPSAPGGEGYTF,TGTGCCAGCAGGCCCTCCGCCCCAGGGGGGGAAGGCTACACCTTC
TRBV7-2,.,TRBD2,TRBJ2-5,CASSWAWSSGQETQYF,TGTGCCAGCAGCTGGGCCTGGTCTAGCGGGCAAGAGACCCAGTACTTC
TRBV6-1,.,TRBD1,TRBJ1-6,CASSRDRVNSPLHF,TGTGCCAGCAGCCGGGACAGGGTCAATTCACCCCTCCACTTT
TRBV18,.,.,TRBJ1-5,CASSPNRPGAGNQPQHF,TGTGCCAGCTCACCGAACAGACCGGGGGCAGGGAATCAGCCCCAGCATTTT
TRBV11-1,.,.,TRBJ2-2,CASSRLGEGTGELFF,TGTGCCAGCTCGAGGTTGGGGGAAGGAACCGGGGAGCTGTTTTTT
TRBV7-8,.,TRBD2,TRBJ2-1,CASSLAYLAGVGNEQFF,TGTGCCAGCAGCTTAGCTTACCTAGCGGGGGTGGGTAATGAGCAGTTCTTC
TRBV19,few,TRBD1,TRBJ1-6,CASSDRENSPLHF,TGTGCCAGTAGTGACAGGGAAAATTCACCCCTCCACTTT